This entry is about one TCR beta chain. Produced via immunoSEQ multiplex PCR; TCRdb's table is partial and in-frame only. The sample has some 500,000 clones; 60% to 80% are singletons. The CDR3 sequence is 13 residues long. Trimming took off 6 bases at V and 2 bases at J, with 11 bases between the two ends. Germline CDR1 and CDR2: MDHEN and SYDVKM. The entry originates in a study of shared clonotypes between healthy human individuals. The overall study: The study enrolled two women and a few men aged 18 to 49.

The receptor's source is a woman aged 40 to 50 in good health. Some clones in this sample may be carry-over from other donors' samples. The chain links TRBV28 to TRBJ2-7; the D gene is possibly TRBD1 (6 bases). The source material was PBMCs. CDR3 sequence (DNA): TGTGCCAGCAGCTCAACAGGGCCCTACGAGCAGTACTTC. Translating gives CASSSTGPYEQYF.